These 19 T cell receptor beta chains were all obtained from the same sample, sequenced in a study of human versus mouse CDR3 diversity and MHC coevolution (TCRdb year 2017). Receptor amplification or capture employed the immunoSEQ multiplex PCR assay. TCRdb retrieved this table from immuneACCESS and kept in-frame rearrangements only. Not all clones are present; in checked studies, unresolved V genes account for under half, and no reason is known for the remainder. This sample lists roughly 80,000 clones; 90% to 95% were detected once. Around 1.5% of the sample lies in the top ten. Material: naive CD4+ T cells from blood. This sample's cell subset or site label indicates: CD45RO-negative CD62L-positive naive CD4 T cells. All receptors come from a person aged 30-69 years in good health.

The count of this clone is one. The chain employs TRBV7-9 and TRBJ2-6; D is unresolved. Trimming took 5 bases from V and 4 from J, leaving 12 bases between them. The CDR3 spans 15 residues. Germline CDR1 reads SEHNR; CDR2 reads FQNEAQ (reference sequence). CDR3 sequence (DNA): TGTGCCAGCAGCGAGGCTCCCCAGGGGGCCAACGTCCTGACTTTC. Amino acids: CASSEAPQGANVLTF.

The chain combines TRBV28 with TRBJ2-4, with 13 bases that match TRBD2. Germline values: CDR1 MDHEN, CDR2 SYDVKM. J gave up 6 bases and V 6 bases, and 2 bases lay outside the gene matches. This CDR3 spans 14 amino acids. The DNA for the CDR3 is TGTGCCAGCAGCTGGACTAGCGGGAGAAACATTCAGTACTTC. It codes for CASSWTSGRNIQYF.

The V gene is TRBV29-1, the J gene TRBJ2-1; 8 bases match TRBD2. There are 14 residues in the CDR3. Germline values: CDR1 SQVTM, CDR2 ANQGSEA. Trimming at V came to 4 bases and at J to 10 bases, leaving 12 bases not matched to a gene. This CDR3 is CSVVGRIAGGEQFF. In DNA form, the CDR3 reads TGCAGCGTTGTTGGCAGGATTGCGGGGGGCGAGCAGTTCTTC.

This chain links TRBV5-4 with TRBJ1-2; 7 bases fit TRBD1. This CDR3 is built from 15 residues. Germline V gene lookup returns CDR1 SGHNT and CDR2 YYREEE (reference sequence). After removal of 0 bases from V and 7 bases from J, the junction contained 9 bases not matched to a gene. The CDR3 bases are TGTGCCAGCAGCTTGGGCCCTACAGGGGAGGTTGGCTACACCTTC. Protein: CASSLGPTGEVGYTF.

The rearrangement links TRBV2 to TRBJ2-7, with 7 nucleotides matching TRBD1. J gave up 9 bases and V 7 bases, and 12 bases lay outside the gene matches. CDR3 length: 13 residues. CDR1 is SNHLY, CDR2 FYNNEI, per germline. CDR3: CASMDRPLGVQYF. The CDR3 DNA is TGTGCCAGCATGGACAGGCCCCTCGGGGTGCAGTACTTC.

The chain employs TRBV4-1 and TRBJ1-6, with 9 bases identical to TRBD1. J lost 10 bases, V lost 2 bases, and 9 bases had no gene match. The germline V gene has CDR1 MGHRA and CDR2 YSYEKL. CDR3 length: 16 amino acids. The CDR3 DNA reads TGCGCCAGCAGCCAAACGCCGGGACAGGGACTCTCACCCCTCCACTTT. Translating gives CASSQTPGQGLSPLHF.

The chain joins TRBV2 to TRBJ1-3; D is ambiguous. From germline, CDR1 is SNHLY and CDR2 FYNNEI. CDR3 length equals 15 residues. Between the trimmed V and J ends, which lost 2 bases and 3 bases, there was a span of 11 bases. The CDR3 DNA follows: TGTGCCAGCAGTGAACTAGAGGGAGATGGAAACACCATATATTTT. It is translated as CASSELEGDGNTIYF.

This chain links TRBV6-5 with TRBJ2-7; no definite D call. V lost 3 bases and J 3 bases, leaving 15 bases between the germline ends. This CDR3 has 15 amino acids. CDR1 and CDR2 (germline): MNHEY, SVGAGI. In nucleotides, the CDR3 is TGTGCCAGCAGTTATTCCAAGTTAGATTTCTACGAGCAGTACTTC. Translating gives CASSYSKLDFYEQYF.

This chain joins TRBV6-5 and TRBJ2-7; 9 nucleotides line up with TRBD1. Unmatched junction bases numbered 3, after V lost 0 bases and J lost 3 bases. The CDR3 length is 15 residues. CDR1 and CDR2 (germline): MNHEY, SVGAGI. The CDR3 spells CASSYSPGQGYEQYF. For the CDR3, the DNA is TGTGCCAGCAGTTACTCGCCGGGACAGGGCTACGAGCAGTACTTC.

This rearrangement joins TRBV28 to TRBJ2-6, with 7 bases lining up with TRBD1. V lost 6 bases, J lost 0 bases, and 14 bases stayed unmatched. The length of the CDR3 is 19 residues. Germline V lookup: CDR1 MDHEN, CDR2 SYDVKM. The CDR3, as DNA: TGTGCCAGCAGAGTTCATGGGACAGCCTTTTCCTCTGGGGCCAACGTCCTGACTTTC. Translating gives CASRVHGTAFSSGANVLTF.

The genes are TRBV6-6 and TRBJ1-5; D is possibly TRBD1 (5 bases). Germline V CDR1 and CDR2: MNHNY, SVGAGI (reference sequence). V lost 6 bases, J lost 0 bases, and 12 bases lay in between. The CDR3 is 15 amino acids. This CDR3 is CASRPQGYSNQPQHF. The CDR3 nucleotides are TGTGCCAGCAGACCTCAGGGCTATAGCAATCAGCCCCAGCATTTT.

A few counts support this clone. The chain employs TRBV27 and TRBJ2-7, with 12 bases that match TRBD2. After removal of 5 bases from V and 3 bases from J, the junction contained 8 bases not matched to a gene. The CDR3 length is 16 residues. Germline V gene sequence: CDR1 MNHEY, CDR2 SMNVEV (reference sequence). Here the CDR3 DNA reads TGTGCCAGCAGTCCACTAGCGGGAGGACAGGGCTACGAGCAGTACTTC. Translation: CASSPLAGGQGYEQYF.

V usage is TRBV6-5 and J usage is TRBJ2-1, with D perhaps TRBD2 (7 bases). V was cut by 5 bases and J by 11 bases, with 10 bases left in between. Germline CDR1 reads MNHEY; CDR2 reads SVGAGI. The CDR3 extends over 11 amino acids. In DNA form, the CDR3 reads TGTGCCAGCAGTGAGGGGGGGCAGCAGTTCTTC. Translation gives CASSEGGQQFF.

The chain is built from TRBV7-2 and TRBJ2-7; maybe TRBD1 (7 bases). This CDR3 comprises 15 residues. V lost 4 bases and J 7 bases, leaving 20 bases between the germline ends. Germline V gene sequence: CDR1 SGHTA, CDR2 FQGNSA. CDR3 in DNA: TGTGCCAGCAGCTGGACCCGGAGGGGGCAGGGGGAGCAGTACTTC. Amino acids: CASSWTRRGQGEQYF.

The genes are TRBV7-2 and TRBJ1-4; 7 bases map to TRBD1. The CDR3 consists of 15 residues. V lost 2 bases, J lost 6 bases, and 6 bases stayed unmatched. Germline V CDR1 and CDR2: SGHTA, FQGNSA. Here the CDR3 reads CASSLQGGWDEKLFF. CDR3 coding DNA: TGTGCCAGCAGCTTACAGGGGGGTTGGGATGAAAAACTGTTTTTT.

As concerns this clone: The same CDR3 is also encoded by other DNA sequences in this sample. The chain has TRBV10-3 and TRBJ1-1; TRBD1 matches 12 bases. CDR1 and CDR2 from the germline V gene are ENHRY and SYGVKD. The ends lost 6 bases at V and 4 bases at J; junction bases unmatched: 3. This CDR3 contains 14 residues. The CDR3: CAIRGQGAGTEAFF. The CDR3 DNA sequence: TGTGCCATCAGGGGACAGGGGGCAGGCACTGAAGCTTTCTTT.

The chain links TRBV7-9 to TRBJ1-1, with 11 bases lining up with TRBD1. Germline V gene data show CDR1 as SEHNR and CDR2 as FQNEAQ (reference sequence). V was pared by 5 bases and J by 4 bases, with 9 bases of the junction left unmatched. The length of the CDR3 is 16 residues. DNA of the CDR3: TGTGCCAGCAGCCCTCCGGGACAGGGGGATTCCACTGAAGCTTTCTTT. Its translation is CASSPPGQGDSTEAFF.

DNA for the CDR3: TGTGCCAGCAGTTACTCGATAACGGGACAGCCCTACGAGCAGTACTTC. It is translated as CASSYSITGQPYEQYF. The V gene is TRBV6-7, the J gene TRBJ2-7, with 7 nucleotides matching TRBD1. TRBV6-7 carries the ORF label, with uncertain function. This CDR3 is built from 16 residues. Trimming at V came to 0 bases and at J to 2 bases, leaving 7 bases not matched to a gene.

This sequence joins TRBV19 and TRBJ1-2, with D possibly being TRBD1 (5 bases). CDR1 LNHDA and CDR2 SQIVND come from the germline V gene (reference sequence). Trimming shortened V by 7 bases and J by 6 bases, and 18 bases separated the two germline ends. The CDR3 is made up of 14 amino acids. DNA of the CDR3: TGTGCCAGTATCCATACAGGCAGATGGGATGGCTACACCTTC. Protein product: CASIHTGRWDGYTF.